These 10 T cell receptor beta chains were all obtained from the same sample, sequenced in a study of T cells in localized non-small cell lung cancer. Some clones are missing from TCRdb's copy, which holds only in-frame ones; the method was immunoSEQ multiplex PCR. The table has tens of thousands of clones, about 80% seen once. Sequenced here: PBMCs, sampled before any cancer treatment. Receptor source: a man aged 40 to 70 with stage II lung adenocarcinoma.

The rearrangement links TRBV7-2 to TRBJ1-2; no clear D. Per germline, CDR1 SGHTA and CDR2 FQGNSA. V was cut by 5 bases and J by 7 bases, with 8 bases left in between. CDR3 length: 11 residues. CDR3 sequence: CASSHNSGYTF. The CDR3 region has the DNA TGTGCCAGCAGCCATAATTCTGGCTACACCTTC.

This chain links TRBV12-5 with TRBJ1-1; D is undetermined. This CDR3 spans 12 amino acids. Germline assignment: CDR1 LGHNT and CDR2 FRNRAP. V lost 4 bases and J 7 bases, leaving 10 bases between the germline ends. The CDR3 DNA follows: TGTGCTAGTGGTTCACCATATGATGAAGCTTTCTTT. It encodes CASGSPYDEAFF.

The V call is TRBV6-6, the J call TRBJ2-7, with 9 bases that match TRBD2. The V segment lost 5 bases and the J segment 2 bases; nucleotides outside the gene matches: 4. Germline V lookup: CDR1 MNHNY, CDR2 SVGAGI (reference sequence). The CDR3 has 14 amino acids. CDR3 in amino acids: CASSLAGKTYEQYF. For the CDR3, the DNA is TGTGCCAGCAGTCTAGCGGGAAAAACCTACGAGCAGTACTTC.

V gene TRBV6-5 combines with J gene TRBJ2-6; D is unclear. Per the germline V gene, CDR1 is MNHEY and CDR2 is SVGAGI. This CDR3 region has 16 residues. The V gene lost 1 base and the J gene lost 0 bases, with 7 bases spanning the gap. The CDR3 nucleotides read TGTGCCAGCAGTTACTTCAAATTCTCTGGGGCCAACGTCCTGACTTTC. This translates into CASSYFKFSGANVLTF.

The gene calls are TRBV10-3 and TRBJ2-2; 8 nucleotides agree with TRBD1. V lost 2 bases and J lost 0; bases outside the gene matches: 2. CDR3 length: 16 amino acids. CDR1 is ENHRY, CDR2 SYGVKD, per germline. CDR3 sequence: CAISEPGQANTGELFF. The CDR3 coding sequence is TGTGCCATCAGTGAGCCGGGACAGGCGAACACCGGGGAGCTGTTTTTT.

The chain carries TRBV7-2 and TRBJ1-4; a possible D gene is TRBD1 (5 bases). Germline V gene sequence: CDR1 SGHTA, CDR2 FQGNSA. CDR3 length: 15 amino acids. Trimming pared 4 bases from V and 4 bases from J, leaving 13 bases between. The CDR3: CASSSGGLGNEKLFF. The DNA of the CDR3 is TGTGCCAGCAGCTCTGGGGGGTTAGGTAATGAAAAACTGTTTTTT.

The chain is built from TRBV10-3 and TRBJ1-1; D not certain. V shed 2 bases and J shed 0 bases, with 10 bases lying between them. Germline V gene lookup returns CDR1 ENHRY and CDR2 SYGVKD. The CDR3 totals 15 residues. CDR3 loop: CAISEGIGMNTEAFF. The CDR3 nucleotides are TGTGCCATCAGTGAGGGAATAGGGATGAACACTGAAGCTTTCTTT.

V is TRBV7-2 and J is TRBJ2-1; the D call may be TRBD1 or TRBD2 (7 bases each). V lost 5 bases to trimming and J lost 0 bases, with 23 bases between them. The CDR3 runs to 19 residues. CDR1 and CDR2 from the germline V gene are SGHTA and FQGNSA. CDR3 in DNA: TGTGCCAGCAGCGTCAGGGGGGGGCTAGCCCTAAGCTCCTACAATGAGCAGTTCTTC. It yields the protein CASSVRGGLALSSYNEQFF. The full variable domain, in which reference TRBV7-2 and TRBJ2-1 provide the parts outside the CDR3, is GAGVSQSPSNKVTEKGKDVELRCDPISGHTALYWYRQSLGQGLEFLIYFQGNSAPDKSGLPSDRFSAERTGGSVSTLTIQRTQQEDSAVYLCASSVRGGLALSSYNEQFFGPGTRLTVL.

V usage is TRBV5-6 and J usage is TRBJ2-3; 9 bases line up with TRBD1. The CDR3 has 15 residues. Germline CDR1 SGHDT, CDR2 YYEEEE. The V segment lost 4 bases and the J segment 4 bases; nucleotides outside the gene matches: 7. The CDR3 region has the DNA TGTGCCAGCAGCCCCGGGACAGGGACGGCAGATACGCAGTATTTT. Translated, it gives CASSPGTGTADTQYF.

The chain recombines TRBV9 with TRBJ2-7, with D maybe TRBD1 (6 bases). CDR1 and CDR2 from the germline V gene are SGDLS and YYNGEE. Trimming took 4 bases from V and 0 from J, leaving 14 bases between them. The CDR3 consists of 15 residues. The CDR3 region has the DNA TGTGCCAGCAGCCAAGGCGACAGGTCCTCCTACGAGCAGTACTTC. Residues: CASSQGDRSSYEQYF. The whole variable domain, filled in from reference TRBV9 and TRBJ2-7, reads DSGVTQTPKHLITATGQRVTLRCSPRSGDLSVYWYQQSLDQGLQFLIQYYNGEERAKGNILERFSAQQFPDLHSELNLSSLELGDSALYFCASSQGDRSSYEQYFGPGTRLTVT.